A single sample is the source of the 21 T cell receptor beta chains below, sequenced in a study of blood T cell repertoires in COVID-19. The method was immunoSEQ multiplex PCR; TCRdb's version includes in-frame clones alone and lacks a portion of them. Of roughly 250,000 clones detected, 82% appear once; the ten largest clones hold more than 4.5%. The sequencing sample was made of peripheral blood. These receptors originate from a woman over 75 with active or convalescent COVID-19.

The chain has TRBV3-1 (or the pseudogene TRBV3-2) and TRBJ1-1; 7 positions match TRBD1. Trimming took 4 bases from V and 1 from J; bases not matched to a gene: 3. Germline CDR1 reads LGHDT; CDR2 reads YNNKEL (reference sequence). This CDR3 has 14 amino acids. The CDR3 loop reads CASSPRQGNTEAFF. The CDR3 DNA reads as TGTGCCAGCAGCCCCCGACAGGGGAACACTGAAGCTTTCTTT.

The rearrangement joins TRBV4-1 to TRBJ1-6; TRBD1 might be the D (5 bases). CDR3 length: 15 residues. Trimming left V 6 bases short and J 5 bases short, with 14 bases between. Germline V gives CDR1 MGHRA, CDR2 YSYEKL. CDR3 DNA sequence: TGCGCCAGCAGGCAGGGAAACGTCAATAATTCACCCCTCCACTTT. This encodes CASRQGNVNNSPLHF.

The chain links TRBV3-1 (or the pseudogene TRBV3-2) to TRBJ2-7; 9 nucleotides align to TRBD1. The V gene end was trimmed by 2 bases and the J gene end by 2 bases; junction bases not matched to a gene: 10. CDR1 is LGHDT and CDR2 is YNNKEL in the germline V gene (reference sequence). The length of the CDR3 is 17 residues. CDR3 coding DNA: TGTGCCAGCAGCCAATCGACCTCCCGGACAGGGGCCTACGAGCAGTACTTC. This codes for CASSQSTSRTGAYEQYF.

In its sample, this clone was seen once. The rearrangement links TRBV27 to TRBJ2-7; TRBD2 aligns across 10 bases. The CDR3 totals 16 residues. The V and J ends lost 2 bases and 0 bases, in that order; junction bases with no gene match: 4. Per the germline V gene, CDR1 is MNHEY and CDR2 is SMNVEV (reference sequence). The CDR3 loop reads CASSLEASGSSYEQYF. In DNA, the CDR3 is TGTGCCAGCAGTTTAGAGGCTAGCGGGAGCTCCTACGAGCAGTACTTC.

The chain is built from TRBV29-1 and TRBJ1-2; 8 nucleotides match TRBD1. The CDR3 contains 12 residues. CDR1 and CDR2 (germline): SQVTM, ANQGSEA. The ends lost 7 bases at V and 3 bases at J; junction bases unmatched: 4. For the CDR3, the DNA is TGCAGCGCCGTACAGGGGGACTATGGCTACACCTTC. This codes for CSAVQGDYGYTF.

The rearrangement joins TRBV12-3 or TRBV12-4 to TRBJ2-1; 8 nucleotides agree with TRBD2. Unmatched junction bases numbered 7, after V lost 5 bases and J lost 13 bases. This CDR3 spans 12 amino acids. The CDR3 region has the DNA TGTGCCAGCAGTCCCCCCGGGACTAGTCAGTTCTTC. Protein: CASSPPGTSQFF.

Points on this clone: Other DNA sequences in this sample translate to the same CDR3. The CDR3 sequence: CASSLAGETQYF. The CDR3 DNA reads TGCGCCAGCAGCTTGGCCGGGGAGACCCAGTACTTC. The chain links TRBV5-1 to TRBJ2-5; D is unclear. V was pared by 0 bases and J by 5 bases, with 5 bases between. Germline lookup yields CDR1 SGHRS and CDR2 YFSETQ. The CDR3 runs 12 residues.

The chain recombines TRBV10-1 with TRBJ2-5; 10 bases align to TRBD2. Trimming took 8 bases from V and 4 from J; bases not matched to a gene: 7. Germline-derived CDR1 and CDR2 are WNHNN and SYGVQD (reference sequence). The CDR3 sequence is 14 residues long. Here the CDR3 DNA reads TGCGCCAGCTGGAGCGGGAGGGCCGGAGAGACCCAGTACTTC. Amino acids: CASWSGRAGETQYF.

The chain combines TRBV5-6 with TRBJ1-5, with a weak D call TRBD1 (6 bases). The CDR3 has 15 amino acids. V lost 5 bases and J lost 9, with 21 bases in between. Germline CDR1 and CDR2: SGHDT and YYEEEE. In DNA form, the CDR3 reads TGTGCCAGCAGTCTGTCGACAGGACAATCATGGCCCCAGCATTTT. Translation: CASSLSTGQSWPQHF.

This clone was detected once. V and J are TRBV30 and TRBJ2-1; the D is unclear. Trimming left V 5 bases short and J 10 bases short, with 15 bases between. The CDR3 runs to 12 residues. Germline CDR1 is GTSNPN and CDR2 is SVGIG (reference sequence). Here the CDR3 DNA reads TGTGCCTGGTCATTAACTCCGAGCGAGCAGTTCTTC. The encoded protein is CAWSLTPSEQFF.

This sequence joins TRBV28 and TRBJ1-3; D gene unclear. V was trimmed by 4 bases and J by 5 bases, leaving 3 bases between them. Germline V gene data show CDR1 as MDHEN and CDR2 as SYDVKM. The CDR3 length is 11 residues. This CDR3 reads CASSSRNTIYF. The CDR3 DNA sequence: TGTGCCAGCAGTTCCAGAAACACCATATATTTT.

The rearrangement uses TRBV2 and TRBJ1-6; 8 nucleotides line up with TRBD1. CDR1 and CDR2 from the germline V gene are SNHLY and FYNNEI. The V and J ends lost 6 bases and 9 bases, in that order; junction bases with no gene match: 4. The CDR3 runs to 13 residues. The CDR3 bases are TGTGCCAGCAGACGGACAGGGAGTTCACCCCTCCACTTT. Encoded protein: CASRRTGSSPLHF.

The chain is built from TRBV9 and TRBJ1-1; 7 bases align to TRBD1. The germline gives CDR1 SGDLS, CDR2 YYNGEE. This CDR3 is built from 13 residues. V was clipped by 0 bases and J by 11 bases; unmatched bases: 7. CDR3 coding DNA: TGTGCCAGCAGCGTAGAAGTGACGGGACAGGCTTTCTTT. Encoded protein: CASSVEVTGQAFF.

The chain couples TRBV28 to TRBJ1-3; maybe TRBD1 (6 bases). Germline-derived CDR1 and CDR2 are MDHEN and SYDVKM. This CDR3 spans 15 amino acids. V was pared by 4 bases and J by 0 bases, with 10 bases between. This CDR3 is CASSWDIYSGNTIYF. The DNA for the CDR3 is TGTGCCAGCAGTTGGGACATTTACTCTGGAAACACCATATATTTT.

The rearrangement links TRBV7-8 to TRBJ2-2, with TRBD2 identical over 13 bases. The germline CDR1 and CDR2 sequences are SGHVS and FQNEAQ. After removal of 2 bases from V and 2 bases from J, the junction contained 2 bases not matched to a gene. The CDR3 covers 17 residues. The CDR3 here is CASSLTSGRGNTGELFF. CDR3 bases: TGTGCCAGCAGCTTAACTAGCGGGAGGGGTAACACCGGGGAGCTGTTTTTT.

J is TRBJ2-3 and V is TRBV5-4, with D possibly matching TRBD1 (5 bases). The V gene lost 4 bases and the J gene lost 0 bases, with 21 bases spanning the gap. This CDR3 region has 18 residues. The germline gives CDR1 SGHNT, CDR2 YYREEE (reference sequence). The CDR3 DNA sequence: TGTGCCAGCAGCCCAAAAATAAACAGAAGGGGCAGCACAGATACGCAGTATTTT. Translated: CASSPKINRRGSTDTQYF.

The chain is built from TRBV12-3 or TRBV12-4 and TRBJ2-5; D is perhaps TRBD2 (5 bases). The CDR3 covers 13 residues. V was clipped by 5 bases and J by 5 bases, with 12 bases between them. The CDR3 DNA is TGTGCCAGCAGTGTTGACTACCGGGAGACCCAGTACTTC. It specifies CASSVDYRETQYF.

The chain combines TRBV19 with TRBJ2-1, with 11 nucleotides matching TRBD1. J was trimmed by 5 bases and V by 3 bases; bases with no gene match: 6. The CDR3 has 16 amino acids. Germline lookup yields CDR1 LNHDA and CDR2 SQIVND (reference sequence). CDR3 nucleotides: TGTGCCAGTAGTATTTGGACAGGGGGCTTGGACAATGAGCAGTTCTTC. As protein: CASSIWTGGLDNEQFF.

This clone was counted a few times. This sequence joins TRBV3-1 (or the pseudogene TRBV3-2) and TRBJ2-3; D may be TRBD2 (6 bases). This CDR3 is 15 amino acids long. V gave up 3 bases and J gave up 3 bases, with 13 bases separating them. CDR1 is LGHDT, CDR2 YNNKEL, per germline (reference sequence). In DNA, the CDR3 is TGTGCCAGCAGCCAGAGTGCTAGCGAAACAGATACGCAGTATTTT. Encoded protein: CASSQSASETDTQYF.

J is TRBJ1-2 and V is TRBV19, with 8 bases identical to TRBD1. This CDR3 comprises 15 residues. Germline loops: CDR1 LNHDA, CDR2 SQIVND (reference sequence). V trimming: 5 bases; J trimming: 5 bases; junction bases outside the gene matches: 10. The DNA of the CDR3 is TGTGCCAGTAGTCCCAGACAGGGGCTGATTTATGGCTACACCTTC. Its translation is CASSPRQGLIYGYTF.

The chain couples TRBV5-1 to TRBJ1-4, with a tentative D call TRBD1 (6 bases). The CDR3 is made up of 14 amino acids. Germline V gene data show CDR1 as SGHRS and CDR2 as YFSETQ. The germline V and J ends were trimmed by 3 bases and 6 bases, with 12 bases remaining between them. The CDR3 sequence: CASSSQGLDEKLFF. In nucleotides, the CDR3 is TGCGCCAGCAGCTCACAGGGTTTGGATGAAAAACTGTTTTTT.